The entry that follows covers one T cell receptor (beta chain) sequence. What it binds is not known. This specimen comes from a study of T-cell memory formation after mild COVID-19. Study context: Largely donor-specific TCR clusters were found. Study-wide results and caveats: Contracting CD4+ clones lay largely in CM and EM, with CD8+ ones residing in EMRA. CD4/CD8 balance held among clones contracting day 15 to 85, and later expanders leaned CD4+. Researchers found some responding clones in pre-infection memory, a sign that cross-reactive memory joined.

The CDR3 runs to 14 residues. V lost 3 bases and J 2 bases, leaving 11 bases between the germline ends. CDR1 and CDR2 (germline): SGHKS, YYEKEE (reference sequence). TCRdb re-derived calls from the 5' RACE reads in MiXCR, one entry per CDR3 protein. The top ten clones hold about 12% of a sample with about 470,000 distinct CDR3 sequences, around a sixth of them seen once. V and J are TRBV5-5 and TRBJ1-1; possibly TRBD1 for D (5 bases). Sample: PBMCs or a T cell subset sorted from them (not recorded which). This clonotype originated in an adult woman who had mild COVID-19 (a few samples of this study predate the infection). Cell type and time point are not known. CDR3 in DNA: TGTGCCAGCAGCTACTGGGACGGAAACACTGAAGCTTTCTTT. As protein: CASSYWDGNTEAFF.